Sequencing of this TCR beta chain was carried out in a study of T cell repertoires in cytomegalovirus infection (dated by TCRdb to between 2018 and 2021). For the study in its entirety: Donor HLA type was relevant to the analysis, as public TCR beta signatures indicated carriage of CMV infection together with the matching HLA type. The study at large found these results: Carriers of CMV infection plus the relevant HLA type were discriminated by the cumulative frequency of public TCR beta family members in the study cohort and in an independent roughly 320-donor cohort. The ex vivo response was dominated by HLA-C-restricted CMV-specific TCR beta clonotypes, which also provided the single most frequent clonotype in two of eight donors.

The data were produced on an Illumina HiSeq 1500. The public reads were quality trimmed at Q25 with fastp and then assembled into clones with MiXCR by TCRdb, keeping productive beta chains. Records with the same CDR3 protein are collapsed into one entry carrying the most frequent genes and DNA. The sample has just under 550,000 distinct CDR3 sequences on record, approximately 26% of them singletons. The leading ten clones occupy roughly 13% of the sample. Concerning this clonotype itself: Its antigen remains undetermined. A read error may account for a junction end that differs from germline.

The CDR3 contains 19 residues, cysteine and phenylalanine counted. Here the CDR3 DNA is all that survives: 57 bases in frame from base 1. The germline V gene (reference sequence) supplies CDR1 SEHNR and CDR2 FQNEAQ. The sequence is built from TRBV7-9 and TRBJ1-5; 7 middle bases align to TRBD1. This receptor was identified in a human donor in good health (CMV status not recorded). Some clones in this sample may be carry-over from other donors' samples. Sequences were obtained from PBMCs. The DNA is as follows: TGTGCCAGCAGCTTAGGATGGGACAGCACCACTCGGAGCAATCAGCCCCAGCGTTTT. Protein translation: CASSLGWDSTTRSNQPQRF. The full variable domain, with segments outside the CDR3 supplied by the reference TRBV7-9 and TRBJ1-5 proteins, appears as DTGVSQNPRHKITKRGQNVTFRCDPISEHNRLYWYRQTLGQGPEFLTYFQNEAQLEKSRLLSDRFSAERPKGSFSTLEIQRTEQGDSAMYLCASSLGWDSTTRSNQPQRFGDGTRLSIL.